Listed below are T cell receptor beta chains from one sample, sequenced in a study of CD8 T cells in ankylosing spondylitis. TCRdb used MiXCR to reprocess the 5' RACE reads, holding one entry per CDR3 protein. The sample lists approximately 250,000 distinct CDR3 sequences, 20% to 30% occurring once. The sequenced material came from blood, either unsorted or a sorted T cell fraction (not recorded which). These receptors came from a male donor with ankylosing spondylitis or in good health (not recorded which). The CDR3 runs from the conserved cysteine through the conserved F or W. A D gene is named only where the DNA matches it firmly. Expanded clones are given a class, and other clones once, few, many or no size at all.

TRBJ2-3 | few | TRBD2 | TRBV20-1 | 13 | TGCAGTGCCCGTCGGGAGGGCCGGGATACGCAGTATTTT | CSARREGRDTQYF
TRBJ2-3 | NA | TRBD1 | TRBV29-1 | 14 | TGCAGCGTTGAAGAAACAGGGGGCGAGGATACGCAGTATTTT | CSVEETGGEDTQYF
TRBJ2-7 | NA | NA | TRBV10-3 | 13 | TGTGCCATCAGTCCCGGACGGTACTACGAGCAGTACTTC | CAISPGRYYEQYF
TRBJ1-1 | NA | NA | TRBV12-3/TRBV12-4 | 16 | TGTGCCAGCAGTTTACGACACAAACACTGGACCACTGAAGCTTTCTTT | CASSLRHKHWTTEAFF
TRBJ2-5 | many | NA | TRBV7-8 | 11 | TGTGCCAGCAGCATAGGGGAGACCCAGTACTTC | CASSIGETQYF
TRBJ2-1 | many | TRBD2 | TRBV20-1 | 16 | TGCAGTGCTAGCCTCTCACTAGCGGGGTACTACAATGAGCAGTTCTTC | CSASLSLAGYYNEQFF
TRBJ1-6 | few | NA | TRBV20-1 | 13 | TGCAGTGCTAGCAACGGCAATAATTCACCCCTCCACTTT | CSASNGNNSPLHF
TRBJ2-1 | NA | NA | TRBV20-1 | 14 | TGCAGTGCTATAGGGGGGACGAACTACAATGAGCAGTTCTTC | CSAIGGTNYNEQFF
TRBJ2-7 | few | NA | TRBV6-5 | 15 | TGTGCCAGCAGTTACTCGAAGGGACCAGCCTACGAGCAGTACTTC | CASSYSKGPAYEQYF
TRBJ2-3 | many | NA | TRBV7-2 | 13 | TGTGCCAGCAGCTCCCGGGGGTCTGATACGCAGTATTTT | CASSSRGSDTQYF
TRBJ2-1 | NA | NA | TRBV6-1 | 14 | TGTGCCAGCACCGACTCGCCCAGGGGTGACGAGCAGTTCTTC | CASTDSPRGDEQFF
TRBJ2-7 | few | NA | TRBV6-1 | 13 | TGTGCCAGCAGCCCGGGACACTACTACGAGCAGTACTTC | CASSPGHYYEQYF
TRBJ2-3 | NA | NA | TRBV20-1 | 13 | TGCAGTGCTGGGGGGACAGCGGCAGATACGCAGTATTTT | CSAGGTAADTQYF